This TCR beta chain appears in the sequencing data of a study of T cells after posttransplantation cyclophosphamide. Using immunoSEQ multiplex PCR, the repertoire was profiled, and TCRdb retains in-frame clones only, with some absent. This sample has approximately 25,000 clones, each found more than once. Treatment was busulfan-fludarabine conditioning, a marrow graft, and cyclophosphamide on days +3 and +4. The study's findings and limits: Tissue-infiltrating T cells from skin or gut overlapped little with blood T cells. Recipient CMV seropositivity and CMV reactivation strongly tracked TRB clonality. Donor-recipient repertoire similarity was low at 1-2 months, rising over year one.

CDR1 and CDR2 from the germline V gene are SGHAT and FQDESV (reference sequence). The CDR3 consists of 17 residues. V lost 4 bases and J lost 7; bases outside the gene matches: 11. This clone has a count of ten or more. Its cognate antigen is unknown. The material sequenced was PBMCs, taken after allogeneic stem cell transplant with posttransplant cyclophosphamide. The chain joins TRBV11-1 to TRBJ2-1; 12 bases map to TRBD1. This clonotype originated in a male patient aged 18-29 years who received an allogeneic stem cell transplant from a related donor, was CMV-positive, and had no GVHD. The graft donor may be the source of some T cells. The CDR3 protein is CASSSLWGTGGRNEQFF. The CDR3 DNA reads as TGTGCCAGCAGCTCCCTTTGGGGGACAGGGGGCCGGAATGAGCAGTTCTTC.